This record covers a single T cell receptor (beta chain). The sample is drawn from a study of blood T cell repertoires in COVID-19. Study in general: Collection of acute and convalescent COVID-19 samples took place in the United States, Italy and Spain. PBMCs, B-cell-depleted T cells, or T cells provided the cDNA or gDNA that made up the material.

CDR3 size: 14 residues. The germline V and J ends were trimmed by 2 bases and 5 bases, with 12 bases remaining between them. Germline values: CDR1 MNHEY, CDR2 SMNVEV (reference sequence). Authors' processing steps: Reference gene primer amplification gave estimated nucleated cell counts. The method was immunoSEQ multiplex PCR; TCRdb's version includes in-frame clones alone and lacks a portion of them. The D gene and trimming were derived from the DNA, and the V and J assignments and clone size from that table. This sample carries over 250,000 clones, about 89% of them seen once, and the ten largest clones take 2% to 2.5%.

The receptor comes from a man in his forties or fifties with acute or convalescent COVID-19. The rearrangement uses TRBV27 and TRBJ1-1; D is possibly TRBD1 (5 bases). Input material: peripheral blood. The CDR3 loop reads CASSLGGYLTEAFF. Written as DNA, the CDR3 is TGTGCCAGCAGTTTAGGGGGGTATTTGACTGAAGCTTTCTTT.